Following are 29 T cell receptor beta chains from one sample sequenced in a study of cytomegalovirus exposure and HLA in healthy donors. Both 60 Vbeta primers and 13 Jbeta primers went into the PCR. Only in-frame clones appear in the TCRdb table, and some are missing; sequencing was by immunoSEQ multiplex PCR. The table has 90,000 to 120,000 clones, 75% to 80% seen once. Sequencing input: PBMCs. All receptors derive from a man in his 60s in good health and CMV-seropositive.

The gene calls are TRBV10-1 and TRBJ2-5, with TRBD2 as a possible D gene (5 bases). V was cut by 8 bases and J by 2 bases, with 18 bases left in between. The CDR3 totals 15 residues. Germline CDR1 reads WNHNN; CDR2 reads SYGVQD (reference sequence). CDR3 residues: CASPPPRGPQETQYF. DNA for the CDR3: TGCGCCAGCCCCCCGCCCCGAGGGCCTCAAGAGACCCAGTACTTC.

J is TRBJ1-1 and V is TRBV4-2; no reliable D call. Germline CDR1 reads LGHNA; CDR2 reads YNFKEQ. CDR3 length: 15 amino acids. Between the trimmed V and J ends, which lost 0 bases and 0 bases, there was a span of 8 bases. As DNA, the CDR3 is TGTGCCAGCAGCCAAGAAACGAGGCTGAACACTGAAGCTTTCTTT. Protein sequence: CASSQETRLNTEAFF.

CDR3 in amino acids: CASSRQALYGYTF. The CDR3 DNA is TGTGCCAGCAGTCGACAGGCTCTCTATGGCTACACCTTC. The chain couples TRBV28 to TRBJ1-2; possibly TRBD1 for D (6 bases). From germline, CDR1 is MDHEN and CDR2 SYDVKM. V was trimmed by 5 bases and J by 4 bases, leaving 11 bases between them. The CDR3 is made up of 13 amino acids.

The V and J genes are TRBV9 and TRBJ2-1, with TRBD2 identical over 11 bases. The V gene end was trimmed by 3 bases and the J gene end by 7 bases; junction bases not matched to a gene: 18. Per the germline V gene, CDR1 is SGDLS and CDR2 is YYNGEE. This CDR3 has 19 amino acids. The CDR3 sequence: CASSAHLQHGLAGGNEQFF. In DNA form, the CDR3 reads TGTGCCAGCAGCGCACATTTGCAACACGGGCTAGCGGGGGGTAATGAGCAGTTCTTC.

DNA for the CDR3: TGCGCCAGCAGTGAGTCCGATACGCGGGGTTACTACGAGCAGTACTTC. Encoded protein: CASSESDTRGYYEQYF. V gene TRBV10-1 combines with J gene TRBJ2-7; D might be TRBD2 (6 bases). Germline V CDR1 and CDR2: WNHNN, SYGVQD (reference sequence). Trimming stripped 0 bases from V and 3 bases from J, with 15 bases between. The CDR3 consists of 16 residues.

The chain joins TRBV19 to TRBJ1-5, with TRBD1 matching 9 bases. V trimming: 4 bases; J trimming: 2 bases; junction bases outside the gene matches: 3. Per germline, CDR1 LNHDA and CDR2 SQIVND (reference sequence). This CDR3 is 15 amino acids long. The CDR3 is CASSKDRGGNQPQHF. In DNA form, the CDR3 reads TGTGCCAGTAGTAAGGACAGGGGAGGCAATCAGCCCCAGCATTTT.

The genes are TRBV5-1 and TRBJ2-7; possible D gene TRBD2, 5 bases. CDR1 and CDR2 (germline): SGHRS, YFSETQ. Trimming took off 4 bases at V and 5 bases at J, with 16 bases between the two ends. The CDR3 is 14 amino acids. This CDR3 is CASSTNGVRDEQYF. The DNA for the CDR3 is TGCGCCAGCAGCACTAACGGGGTCCGCGACGAGCAGTACTTC.

The rearrangement links TRBV11-3 to TRBJ2-2; D is possibly TRBD1 (6 bases). Trimming left V 0 bases short and J 6 bases short, with 14 bases between. Germline V CDR1 and CDR2: SGHNT, YENEEA. The CDR3 has 16 residues. The chain's CDR3 is CASSLEGRGRSGELFF. The CDR3 DNA reads TGTGCCAGCAGCTTAGAGGGCAGGGGACGATCCGGGGAGCTGTTTTTT.

This clone was found a few times. The V gene is TRBV7-9, the J gene TRBJ2-2, with 8 bases lining up with TRBD1. V gave up 5 bases and J gave up 3 bases; unmatched junction bases: 14. CDR1 and CDR2 from the germline V gene are SEHNR and FQNEAQ (reference sequence). This CDR3 is 18 amino acids long. CDR3 coding DNA: TGTGCCAGCAGCCGACGAAACTTGCTCAGGGGGCACACCGGGGAGCTGTTTTTT. Translated, it gives CASSRRNLLRGHTGELFF.

This clone showed up just a few times. The chain uses TRBV6-1 and TRBJ1-2, with D perhaps TRBD1 (5 bases). Deletions cut 0 bases from V and 4 bases from J, with 12 bases between. This CDR3 is built from 15 residues. Germline lookup yields CDR1 MNHNS and CDR2 SASEGT. CDR3 sequence: CASSEAQGGSYGYTF. The DNA for the CDR3 is TGTGCCAGCAGTGAAGCGCAGGGAGGCAGCTATGGCTACACCTTC.

The rearrangement links TRBV27 to TRBJ2-7, with TRBD2 matching over 7 bases. CDR3 length equals 16 residues. Germline CDR1 and CDR2: MNHEY and SMNVEV (reference sequence). V gave up 5 bases and J gave up 0 bases; unmatched junction bases: 10. The CDR3 protein is CASSQPITGGSYEQYF. CDR3 in DNA: TGTGCCAGCAGTCAACCCATAACGGGGGGCTCCTACGAGCAGTACTTC.

The chain has TRBV19 and TRBJ2-2; D perhaps matches TRBD1 (6 bases). The length of the CDR3 is 12 residues. V was trimmed by 6 bases and J by 6 bases, leaving 8 bases between them. Germline V gene data show CDR1 as LNHDA and CDR2 as SQIVND (reference sequence). CDR3 nucleotide sequence: TGTGCCAGTAGACCAGGGGCCGGGGAGCTGTTTTTT. The encoded protein is CASRPGAGELFF.

This rearrangement joins TRBV7-9 to TRBJ1-1, with 9 bases identical to TRBD1. Losses at the gene ends were 4 bases for V and 6 bases for J; bases not matched to a gene: 6. In germline, CDR1 is SEHNR, CDR2 FQNEAQ (reference sequence). The CDR3 covers 14 residues. This CDR3 reads CASSSGTGIAEAFF. In nucleotides, the CDR3 is TGTGCCAGCAGCTCCGGGACAGGGATCGCTGAAGCTTTCTTT. The full variable domain, completed using reference TRBV7-9 and TRBJ1-1, is DTGVSQNPRHKITKRGQNVTFRCDPISEHNRLYWYRQTLGQGPEFLTYFQNEAQLEKSRLLSDRFSAERPKGSFSTLEIQRTEQGDSAMYLCASSSGTGIAEAFFGQGTRLTVV.

The V call is TRBV6-5, the J call TRBJ1-2; 8 bases map to TRBD1. This CDR3 contains 14 residues. The J segment lost 6 bases and the V segment lost 5 bases, leaving 8 bases of the junction unmatched. The germline CDR1 and CDR2 sequences are MNHEY and SVGAGI. The CDR3 nucleotides read TGTGCCAGCAGTGCGAGGACAGGGCTGGATGGCTACACCTTC. Translated: CASSARTGLDGYTF.

The chain has TRBV4-1 and TRBJ1-2; D possibly corresponds to TRBD1 (6 bases). There are 17 residues in the CDR3. Trimming took 4 bases from V and 3 from J, leaving 21 bases between them. Germline assignment: CDR1 MGHRA and CDR2 YSYEKL. CDR3 DNA: TGCGCCAGCAGCCCCCGGGGACCAGGGTCAGGGGACTATGGCTACACCTTC. Translated, it gives CASSPRGPGSGDYGYTF.

This clone turned up a few times. J is TRBJ1-1 and V is TRBV6-6; 8 bases line up with TRBD1. Germline CDR1 is MNHNY and CDR2 is SVGAGI (reference sequence). The ends lost 7 bases at V and 8 bases at J; junction bases unmatched: 12. The CDR3 runs to 14 residues. CDR3 loop: CASTKQGDAAEAFF. CDR3 bases: TGTGCCAGCACCAAACAGGGGGATGCAGCCGAAGCTTTCTTT.

The gene calls are TRBV2 and TRBJ1-5; 7 bases agree with TRBD1. The CDR3 contains 15 residues. Germline V CDR1 and CDR2: SNHLY, FYNNEI. With V trimmed by 7 bases and J by 6 bases, 12 bases remained unmatched. Here the CDR3 DNA reads TGTGCCAGCAACCGACAGGGCGGTTCTGGTCAGCCCCAGCATTTT. It specifies CASNRQGGSGQPQHF.

This clone occurred once. The chain couples TRBV6-6 to TRBJ2-2; 7 nucleotides agree with TRBD2. The CDR3 extends over 15 amino acids. Trimming removed 2 bases from V and 2 bases from J; junction bases left unmatched: 2. Germline V gives CDR1 MNHNY, CDR2 SVGAGI (reference sequence). CDR3 DNA sequence: TGTGCCAGCAGTTACGCTAGCGGTAACACCGGGGAGCTGTTTTTT. It translates to CASSYASGNTGELFF.

This clone has only a few counts. The rearrangement links TRBV15 to TRBJ2-3; 16 bases are shared with TRBD2. Germline V gene data show CDR1 as LNHNV and CDR2 as YYDKDF (reference sequence). J gave up 9 bases and V 9 bases, and 12 bases lay outside the gene matches. This CDR3 comprises 16 residues. The chain's CDR3 is CATRAGTSGGGGTQYF. CDR3 nucleotide sequence: TGTGCCACGAGAGCCGGGACTAGCGGGGGGGGAGGGACGCAGTATTTT.

This clone appeared a few times. The chain combines TRBV7-8 with TRBJ1-4; 7 bases are a match to TRBD1. V shed 6 bases, J shed 8 bases, and the junction held 21 bases outside the gene matches. From germline, CDR1 is SGHVS and CDR2 FQNEAQ. The CDR3 runs 18 residues. Written as DNA, the CDR3 is TGTGCCAGCAGGGAACGAAGGGGGCTGCTGTCCTTGGAGGAAAAACTGTTTTTT. This translates into CASRERRGLLSLEEKLFF.

This chain uses TRBV4-1 with TRBJ2-2; TRBD1 agrees at 9 bases. Trimming at V came to 6 bases and at J to 5 bases, leaving 7 bases not matched to a gene. CDR3 length equals 15 residues. Germline V gene lookup returns CDR1 MGHRA and CDR2 YSYEKL. The CDR3 DNA is TGCGCCAGCAGACCACCGGGACAGGGAACCGGGGAGCTGTTTTTT. This gives the protein CASRPPGQGTGELFF.

The chain carries TRBV9 and TRBJ1-5, with D possibly being TRBD1 (5 bases). The V end lost 0 bases, the J end lost 0 bases, and 7 bases lay between the germline ends. The CDR3 length is 15 residues. Germline V gene lookup returns CDR1 SGDLS and CDR2 YYNGEE. The CDR3, as DNA: TGTGCCAGCAGCGTAGAGGGGTATAGCAATCAGCCCCAGCATTTT. It encodes CASSVEGYSNQPQHF.

In this sample, this clone turned up once. The CDR3 is CASSIDWATEGGSETQYF. The DNA of the CDR3 is TGTGCCAGTAGTATAGATTGGGCGACCGAGGGAGGGTCAGAGACCCAGTACTTC. The chain is built from TRBV19 and TRBJ2-5; 7 bases map to TRBD2. V lost 0 bases to trimming and J lost 4 bases; unmatched junction nucleotides: 14. The germline gives CDR1 LNHDA, CDR2 SQIVND (reference sequence). CDR3 length: 18 amino acids.

The chain has TRBV9 and TRBJ2-7, with 8 bases fitting TRBD1. The V segment lost 0 bases and the J segment 0 bases; nucleotides outside the gene matches: 2. The germline gives CDR1 SGDLS, CDR2 YYNGEE. This CDR3 comprises 15 residues. Here the CDR3 DNA reads TGTGCCAGCAGCGTAGGGACAGGGCGCTCCTACGAGCAGTACTTC. Encoded protein: CASSVGTGRSYEQYF.

The rearrangement joins TRBV19 to TRBJ2-5; no definite D call. Germline assignment: CDR1 LNHDA and CDR2 SQIVND (reference sequence). This CDR3 has 12 amino acids. Trimming stripped 6 bases from V and 4 bases from J, with 9 bases between. The CDR3 here is CASRSVGETQYF. As DNA, the CDR3 is TGTGCCAGTAGATCCGTCGGAGAGACCCAGTACTTC.

This chain connects TRBV14 to TRBJ2-7; 7 positions match TRBD1. V was pared by 4 bases and J by 4 bases, with 10 bases of the junction left unmatched. The CDR3 length is 15 residues. CDR1 is SGHDN, CDR2 FVKESK, per germline. In DNA form, the CDR3 reads TGTGCCAGCAGCCCGGAGAGAGGGGGCCGATACGAGCAGTACTTC. Residues: CASSPERGGRYEQYF.

The J gene is TRBJ1-2, the V gene TRBV28; a possible D gene is TRBD1 (6 bases). The CDR3 is 12 amino acids. Deletions cut 7 bases from V and 8 bases from J, with 14 bases between. Germline-derived CDR1 and CDR2 are MDHEN and SYDVKM. The CDR3 spells CASTYRAGGYTF. In nucleotides, the CDR3 is TGTGCCAGCACCTACAGGGCCGGAGGCTACACCTTC.

This chain joins TRBV11-3 and TRBJ2-7, with D possibly matching TRBD1 (6 bases). CDR1 is SGHNT and CDR2 is YENEEA in the germline V gene. V lost 5 bases to trimming and J lost 4 bases, with 12 bases between them. The length of the CDR3 is 13 residues. This CDR3 reads CASSRDTFYEQYF. CDR3 coding DNA: TGTGCCAGCAGCCGGGACACCTTTTACGAGCAGTACTTC.

The chain recombines TRBV6-1 with TRBJ2-7, with D possibly TRBD2 on 5 matching bases. Trimming cost V 3 bases and J 7 bases, with 7 bases left between them. The CDR3 loop spans 11 amino acids. Germline V gives CDR1 MNHNS, CDR2 SASEGT. In DNA form, the CDR3 reads TGTGCCAGCAGTGATGGGAGAGAGCAGTACTTC. Translating gives CASSDGREQYF.